This entry lists 8 T cell receptor beta chains sequenced from one sample in a study of glioma-infiltrating T cells. The iRepertoire nested amplicon-rescue multiplex PCR amplified TCR alpha and beta CDR3s from RNA. TCRdb analysed the multiplex PCR reads with MiXCR anew, one entry per CDR3 protein. The table includes under 200,000 distinct CDR3 sequences, approximately 40% detected once. The sequenced sample consisted of glioma tissue, nonneoplastic brain tissue, or PBMCs (not recorded which). These receptors came from a human donor with low-grade glioma or glioblastoma, undergoing nonglioma brain surgery, or in good health (not recorded which).

Ten or more counts support this clonotype. The chain carries TRBV2 and TRBJ2-6; D not certain. Germline-derived CDR1 and CDR2 are SNHLY and FYNNEI. V lost 4 bases to trimming and J lost 4 bases, with 8 bases between them. CDR3 length equals 14 residues. CDR3 nucleotide sequence: TGTGCCAGCAGTGTGGAAGCCGGGGCCAACGTCCTGACTTTC. Translated, it gives CASSVEAGANVLTF.

This clonotype appeared many times. The J gene is TRBJ2-7, the V gene TRBV6-1, with 7 bases matching TRBD2. Germline CDR1 MNHNS, CDR2 SASEGT. V shed 7 bases and J 4 bases; nucleotides not matched to a gene: 10. This CDR3 is built from 14 residues. CDR3 in DNA: TGTGCCAGCAAAGGGACTACCCAAACTTACGAGCAGTACTTC. This gives the protein CASKGTTQTYEQYF.

This clonotype was picked up many times. This chain uses TRBV20-1 with TRBJ2-7, with 9 bases matching TRBD2. Germline-derived CDR1 and CDR2 are DFQATT and SNEGSKA (reference sequence). This CDR3 region has 14 residues. The J segment lost 5 bases and the V segment lost 2 bases, leaving 7 bases of the junction unmatched. CDR3 bases: TGCAGTGCTAGATGGACTAGCGTTGGTAACGAGCAGTACTTC. Translation gives CSARWTSVGNEQYF.

The sample holds a few counts of this clonotype. This chain connects TRBV4-2 to TRBJ2-1, with D hard to call. Germline CDR1 LGHNA, CDR2 YNFKEQ. The CDR3 extends over 13 amino acids. V gave up 1 base and J gave up 8 bases, with 9 bases separating them. The CDR3 bases are TGTGCCAGCAGCCAAGTTCCGGACGATGAGCAGTTCTTC. Residues: CASSQVPDDEQFF.

This clonotype was seen many times. The CDR3 reads CASNLAGGLPYNEQFF. In DNA form, the CDR3 reads TGTGCCAGCAATCTGGCGGGAGGGCTACCATACAATGAGCAGTTCTTC. The gene calls are TRBV6-1 and TRBJ2-1, with 9 nucleotides matching TRBD2. The J segment lost 4 bases and the V segment lost 7 bases, leaving 11 bases of the junction unmatched. This CDR3 has 16 amino acids. The germline gives CDR1 MNHNS, CDR2 SASEGT.

This clonotype was seen only a few times. This chain connects TRBV5-1 to TRBJ2-1; no clear D gene. The CDR3 covers 15 residues. Germline assignment: CDR1 SGHRS and CDR2 YFSETQ. V was cut by 5 bases and J by 7 bases, with 19 bases left in between. The CDR3 loop is CASRLTSHVLNEQFF. CDR3 bases: TGCGCCAGCAGATTAACAAGTCACGTTCTAAATGAGCAGTTCTTC.

Many counts were recorded for this clonotype. The chain uses TRBV20-1 and TRBJ2-7; D not certain. This CDR3 spans 15 amino acids. The germline V gene has CDR1 DFQATT and CDR2 SNEGSKA (reference sequence). With 0 bases removed from V and 0 bases from J, the gap between germline ends came to 12 bases. The CDR3 region has the DNA TGCAGTGCTAGAGAGTATCCTAGTTTCTCCTACGAGCAGTACTTC. It encodes CSAREYPSFSYEQYF.

This clonotype has ten or more counts. This chain uses TRBV28 with TRBJ2-7; 12 bases are shared with TRBD1. The CDR3 runs to 16 residues. V was clipped by 6 bases and J by 5 bases; unmatched bases: 11. CDR1 is MDHEN, CDR2 SYDVKM, per germline. CDR3 sequence reads: CASRPRGQGAVHEQYF. The CDR3 DNA is TGTGCCAGCAGACCAAGGGGACAGGGGGCGGTACACGAGCAGTACTTC.